This T cell receptor (beta chain) was found in a study of early T cells in non-severe SARS-CoV-2 infection. Study summary: Sequenced material consisted of bulk RNA (from unsorted whole blood), and chains were unpaired. Study-level results: VDJdb-based matching was biased toward anti-spike CD8 responses and missed private and CD4 specificities.

Each cDNA molecule carried a unique molecular identifier. TCRdb reanalysed the 5' RACE reads using MiXCR and keeps one entry per CDR3 protein. The sample shows tens of thousands of distinct CDR3 sequences, roughly 4% of them seen only once. Germline CDR1 reads SEHNR; CDR2 reads FQNEAQ (reference sequence). The CDR3 spans 13 residues. In regard to this clonotype: The antigen is not known. A much larger clone sits a single nucleotide away, making a read error possible.

The material sequenced was whole blood. The chain carries TRBV7-9 and TRBJ2-2; D gene uncertain. The sequence was collected from an adult who was a healthcare worker with PCR-confirmed SARS-CoV-2 infection or an uninfected control (not recorded which). In DNA form, the CDR3 reads TGTGTCAGCAGCTTCGGTCGGACCGGGGAGCTGTTTTTT. Translation gives CVSSFGRTGELFF.